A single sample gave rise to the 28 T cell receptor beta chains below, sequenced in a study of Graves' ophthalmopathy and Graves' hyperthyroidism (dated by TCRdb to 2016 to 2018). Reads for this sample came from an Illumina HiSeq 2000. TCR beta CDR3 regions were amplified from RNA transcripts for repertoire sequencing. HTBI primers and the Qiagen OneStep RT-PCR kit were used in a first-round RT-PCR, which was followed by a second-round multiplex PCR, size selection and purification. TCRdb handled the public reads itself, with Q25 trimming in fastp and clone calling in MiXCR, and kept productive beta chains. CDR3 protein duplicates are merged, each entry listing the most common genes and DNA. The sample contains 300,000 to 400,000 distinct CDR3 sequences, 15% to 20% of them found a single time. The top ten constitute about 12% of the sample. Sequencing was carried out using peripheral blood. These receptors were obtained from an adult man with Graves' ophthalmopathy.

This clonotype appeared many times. CDR3 in DNA: TGTGCCAGCAGCAGTAGCGGGAGGGAAACCAATACGCAGTATTTT. This codes for CASSSSGRETNTQYF. The chain employs TRBV6-2 or TRBV6-3 and TRBJ2-3; 11 bases fit TRBD2. V gave up 6 bases and J gave up 7 bases; unmatched junction bases: 9. Germline loops: CDR1 MNHEY, CDR2 SVGEGT. The CDR3 is 15 residues long.

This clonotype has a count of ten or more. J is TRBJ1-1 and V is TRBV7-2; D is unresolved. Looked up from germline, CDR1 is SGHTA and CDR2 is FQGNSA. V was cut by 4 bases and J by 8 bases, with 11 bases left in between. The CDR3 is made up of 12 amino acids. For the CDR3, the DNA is TGTGCCAGCAGCTGGGGAAGGGCCGAAGCTTTCTTT. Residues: CASSWGRAEAFF.

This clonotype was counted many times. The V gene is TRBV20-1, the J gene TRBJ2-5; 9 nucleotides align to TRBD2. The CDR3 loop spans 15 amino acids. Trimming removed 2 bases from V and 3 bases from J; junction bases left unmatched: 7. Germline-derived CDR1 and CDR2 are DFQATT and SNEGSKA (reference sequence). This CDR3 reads CSARPLAGLKETQYF. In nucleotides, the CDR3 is TGCAGTGCTAGACCACTAGCGGGTCTTAAAGAGACCCAGTACTTC.

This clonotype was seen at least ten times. In nucleotides, the CDR3 is TGTGCCAGCAGTTTATCGGCTAAAGAGACCCAGTACTTC. Translation: CASSLSAKETQYF. This chain links TRBV28 with TRBJ2-5; D is uncertain. V dropped 1 base and J dropped 3 bases, with 6 bases sitting between them. Germline-derived CDR1 and CDR2 are MDHEN and SYDVKM. CDR3 length equals 13 residues.

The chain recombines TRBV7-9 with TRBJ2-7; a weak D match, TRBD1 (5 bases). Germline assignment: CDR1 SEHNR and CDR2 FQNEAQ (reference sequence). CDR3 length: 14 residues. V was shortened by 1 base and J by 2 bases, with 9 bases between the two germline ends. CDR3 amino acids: CASSLDYRPYEQYF. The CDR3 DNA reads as TGTGCCAGCAGCTTAGATTACAGGCCCTACGAGCAGTACTTC.

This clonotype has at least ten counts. The CDR3 spells CASSLSTGGTQYF. DNA for the CDR3: TGTGCCAGCAGCTTATCGACGGGGGGGACCCAGTACTTC. The chain joins TRBV6-5 to TRBJ2-5; 7 nucleotides match TRBD2. V dropped 6 bases and J dropped 7; count of bases not matched to a gene: 8. CDR3 length: 13 residues. Per the germline V gene, CDR1 is MNHEY and CDR2 is SVGAGI.

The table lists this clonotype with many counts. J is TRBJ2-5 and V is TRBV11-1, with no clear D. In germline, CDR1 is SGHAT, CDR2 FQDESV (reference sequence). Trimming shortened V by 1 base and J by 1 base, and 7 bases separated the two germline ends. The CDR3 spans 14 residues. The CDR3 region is CASSLGAGQETQYF. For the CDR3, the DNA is TGTGCCAGCAGCTTAGGGGCAGGCCAAGAGACCCAGTACTTC.

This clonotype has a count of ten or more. This CDR3 is CASSSFERMNTEAFF. The DNA for the CDR3 is TGTGCCAGCAGTTCCTTTGAGCGGATGAACACTGAAGCTTTCTTT. The chain joins TRBV6-5 to TRBJ1-1; D remains unclear. There are 15 residues in the CDR3. Germline assignment: CDR1 MNHEY and CDR2 SVGAGI. The germline V and J ends were trimmed by 4 bases and 0 bases, with 12 bases remaining between them.

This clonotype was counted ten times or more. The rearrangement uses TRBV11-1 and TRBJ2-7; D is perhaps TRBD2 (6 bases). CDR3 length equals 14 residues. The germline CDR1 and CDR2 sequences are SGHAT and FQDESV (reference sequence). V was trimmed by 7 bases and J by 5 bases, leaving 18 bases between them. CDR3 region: CASKTDGRVNEQYF. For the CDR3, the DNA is TGTGCCAGCAAAACCGACGGGAGAGTCAACGAGCAGTACTTC.

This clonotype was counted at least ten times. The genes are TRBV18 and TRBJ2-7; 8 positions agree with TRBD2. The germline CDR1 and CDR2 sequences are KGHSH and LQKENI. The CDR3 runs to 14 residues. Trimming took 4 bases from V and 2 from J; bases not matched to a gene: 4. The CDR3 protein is CASSLMTSAYEQYF. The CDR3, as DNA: TGTGCCAGCTCACTCATGACTAGCGCCTACGAGCAGTACTTC.

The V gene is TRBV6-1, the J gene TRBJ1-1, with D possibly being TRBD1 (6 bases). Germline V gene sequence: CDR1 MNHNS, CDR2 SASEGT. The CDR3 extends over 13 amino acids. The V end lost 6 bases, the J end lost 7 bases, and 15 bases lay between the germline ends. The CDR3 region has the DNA TGTGCCAGCAGCGTCTCGGACAGCGGTGAAGCTTTCTTT. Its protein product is CASSVSDSGEAFF.

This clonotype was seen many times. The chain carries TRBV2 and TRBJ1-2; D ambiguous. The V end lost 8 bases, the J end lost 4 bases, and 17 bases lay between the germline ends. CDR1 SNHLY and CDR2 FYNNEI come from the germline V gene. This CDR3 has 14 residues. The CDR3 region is CASETYRSSYGYTF. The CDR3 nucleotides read TGTGCCAGCGAAACCTATCGCTCGTCCTATGGCTACACCTTC.

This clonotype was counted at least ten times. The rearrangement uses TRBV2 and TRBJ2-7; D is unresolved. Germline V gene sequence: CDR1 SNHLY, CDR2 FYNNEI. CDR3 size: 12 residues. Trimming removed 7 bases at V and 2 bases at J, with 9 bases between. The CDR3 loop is CASNGETYEQYF. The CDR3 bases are TGTGCCAGCAATGGAGAGACCTACGAGCAGTACTTC.

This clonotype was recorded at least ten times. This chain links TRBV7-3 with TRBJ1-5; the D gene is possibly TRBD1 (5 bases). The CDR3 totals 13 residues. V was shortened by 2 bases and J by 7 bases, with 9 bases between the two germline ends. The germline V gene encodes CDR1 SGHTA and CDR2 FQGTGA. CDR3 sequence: CASSLGGKQPQHF. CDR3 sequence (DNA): TGTGCCAGCAGCTTAGGGGGTAAACAGCCCCAGCATTTT. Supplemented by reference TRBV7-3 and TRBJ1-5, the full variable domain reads GAGVSQTPSNKVTEKGKYVELRCDPISGHTALYWYRQSLGQGPEFLIYFQGTGAADDSGLPNDRFFAVRPEGSVSTLKIQRTERGDSAVYLCASSLGGKQPQHFGDGTRLSIL.

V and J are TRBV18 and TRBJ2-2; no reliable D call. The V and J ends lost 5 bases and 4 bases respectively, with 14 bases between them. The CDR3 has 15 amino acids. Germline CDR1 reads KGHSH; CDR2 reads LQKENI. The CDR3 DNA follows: TGTGCCAGCTCAGAAACCGGGTCCTTCACCGGGGAGCTGTTTTTT. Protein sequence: CASSETGSFTGELFF.

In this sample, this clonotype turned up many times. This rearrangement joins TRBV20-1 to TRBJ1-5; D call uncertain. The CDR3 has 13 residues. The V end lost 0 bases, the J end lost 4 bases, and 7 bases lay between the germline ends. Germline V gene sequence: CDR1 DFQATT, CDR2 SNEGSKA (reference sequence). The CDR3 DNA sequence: TGCAGTGCTAGAGATTCGGGTAATCAGCCCCAGCATTTT. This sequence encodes CSARDSGNQPQHF.

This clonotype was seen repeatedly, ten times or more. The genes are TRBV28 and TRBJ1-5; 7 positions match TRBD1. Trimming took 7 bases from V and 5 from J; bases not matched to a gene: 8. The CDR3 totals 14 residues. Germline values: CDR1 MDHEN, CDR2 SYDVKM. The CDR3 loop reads CASITGVGDQPQHF. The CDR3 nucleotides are TGTGCCAGCATTACAGGGGTAGGGGATCAGCCCCAGCATTTT.

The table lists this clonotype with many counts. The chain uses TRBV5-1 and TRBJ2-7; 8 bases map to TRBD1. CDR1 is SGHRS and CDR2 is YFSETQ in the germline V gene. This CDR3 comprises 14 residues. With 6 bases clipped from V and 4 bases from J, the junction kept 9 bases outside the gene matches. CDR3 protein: CASMFGDRGYEQYF. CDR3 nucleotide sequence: TGCGCCAGCATGTTCGGAGACAGGGGATACGAGCAGTACTTC.

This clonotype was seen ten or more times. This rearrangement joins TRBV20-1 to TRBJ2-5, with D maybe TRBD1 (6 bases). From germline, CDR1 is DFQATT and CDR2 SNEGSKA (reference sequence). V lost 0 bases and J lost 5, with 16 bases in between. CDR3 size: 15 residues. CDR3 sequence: CSARDKQPGQETQYF. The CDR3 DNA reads TGCAGTGCTAGAGATAAACAGCCTGGACAGGAGACCCAGTACTTC.

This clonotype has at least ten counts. CDR3 amino acids: CASSPLAISSYEQYF. The CDR3 nucleotides read TGTGCCAGCAGTCCCTTAGCGATTAGCTCCTACGAGCAGTACTTC. The chain couples TRBV2 to TRBJ2-7; D might be TRBD2 (5 bases). V lost 5 bases and J lost 0, with 14 bases in between. The CDR3 sequence is 15 residues long. The V gene's germline CDR1 is SNHLY and CDR2 FYNNEI.

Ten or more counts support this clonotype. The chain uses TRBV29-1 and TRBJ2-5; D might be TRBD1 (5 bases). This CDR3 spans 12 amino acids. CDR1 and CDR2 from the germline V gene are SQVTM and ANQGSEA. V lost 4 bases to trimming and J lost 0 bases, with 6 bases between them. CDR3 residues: CSVGQNQETQYF. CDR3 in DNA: TGCAGCGTTGGACAGAACCAAGAGACCCAGTACTTC. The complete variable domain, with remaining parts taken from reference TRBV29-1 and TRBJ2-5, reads SAVISQKPSRDICQRGTSLTIQCQVDSQVTMMFWYRQQPGQSLTLIATANQGSEATYESGFVIDKFPISRPNLTFSTLTVSNMSPEDSSIYLCSVGQNQETQYFGPGTRLLVL.

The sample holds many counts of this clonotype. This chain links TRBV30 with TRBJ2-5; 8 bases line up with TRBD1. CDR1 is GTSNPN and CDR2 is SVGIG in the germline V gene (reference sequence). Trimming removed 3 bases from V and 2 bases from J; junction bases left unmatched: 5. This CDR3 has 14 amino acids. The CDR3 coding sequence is TGTGCCTGGAGCCGGGACAGGAATCAAGAGACCCAGTACTTC. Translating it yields CAWSRDRNQETQYF.

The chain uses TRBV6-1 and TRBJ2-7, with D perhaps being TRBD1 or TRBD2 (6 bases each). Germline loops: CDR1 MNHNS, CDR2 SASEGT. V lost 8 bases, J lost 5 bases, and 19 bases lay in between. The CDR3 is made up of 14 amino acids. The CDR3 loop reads CASRKGGLFDEQYF. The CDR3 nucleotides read TGTGCCAGCCGGAAAGGGGGGTTGTTTGACGAGCAGTACTTC.

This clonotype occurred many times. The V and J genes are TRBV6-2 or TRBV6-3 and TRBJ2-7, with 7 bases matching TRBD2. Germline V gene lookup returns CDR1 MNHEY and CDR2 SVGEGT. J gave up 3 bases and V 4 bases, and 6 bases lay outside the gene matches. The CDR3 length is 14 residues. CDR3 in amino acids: CASSFTSEIYEQYF. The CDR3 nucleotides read TGTGCCAGCAGTTTTACTAGCGAGATCTACGAGCAGTACTTC.

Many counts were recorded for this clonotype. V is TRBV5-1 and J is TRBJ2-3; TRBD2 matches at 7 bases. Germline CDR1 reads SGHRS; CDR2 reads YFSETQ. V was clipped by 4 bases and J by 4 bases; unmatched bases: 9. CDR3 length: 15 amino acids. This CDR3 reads CASSPTLGLADTQYF. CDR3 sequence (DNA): TGCGCCAGCAGCCCTACACTCGGACTAGCAGATACGCAGTATTTT.

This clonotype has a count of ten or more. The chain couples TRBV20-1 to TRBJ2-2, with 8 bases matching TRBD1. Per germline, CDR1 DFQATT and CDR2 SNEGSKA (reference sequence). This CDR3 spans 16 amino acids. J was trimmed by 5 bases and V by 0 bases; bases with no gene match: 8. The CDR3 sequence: CSARDSAGGETGELFF. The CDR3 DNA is TGCAGTGCTAGAGATTCAGCAGGGGGCGAAACCGGGGAGCTGTTTTTT.

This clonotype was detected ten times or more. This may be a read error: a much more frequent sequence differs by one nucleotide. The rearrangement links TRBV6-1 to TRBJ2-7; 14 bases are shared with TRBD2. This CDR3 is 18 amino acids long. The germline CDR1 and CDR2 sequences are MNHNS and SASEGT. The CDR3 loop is CASSALGTSGRLSHEQYF. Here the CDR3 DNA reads TGTGCCAGCAGTGCCCTGGGGACTAGCGGGAGACTCTCCCACGAGCAGTACTTC.

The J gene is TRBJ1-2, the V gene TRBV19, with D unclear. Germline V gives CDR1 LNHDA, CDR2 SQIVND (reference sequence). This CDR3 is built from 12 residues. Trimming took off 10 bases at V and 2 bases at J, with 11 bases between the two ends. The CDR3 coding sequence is TGTGCCACCGAACGACGGAACTATGGCTACACCTTC. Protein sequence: CATERRNYGYTF.